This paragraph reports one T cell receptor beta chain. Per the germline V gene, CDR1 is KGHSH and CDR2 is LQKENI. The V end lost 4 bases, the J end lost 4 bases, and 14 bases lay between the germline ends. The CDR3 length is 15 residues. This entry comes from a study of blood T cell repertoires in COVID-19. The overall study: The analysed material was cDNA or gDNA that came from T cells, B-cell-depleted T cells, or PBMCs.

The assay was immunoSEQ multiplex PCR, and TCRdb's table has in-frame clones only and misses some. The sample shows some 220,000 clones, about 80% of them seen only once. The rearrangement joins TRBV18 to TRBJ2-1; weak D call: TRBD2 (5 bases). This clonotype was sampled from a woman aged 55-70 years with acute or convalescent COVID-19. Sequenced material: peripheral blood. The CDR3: CASSLSATTYNEQFF. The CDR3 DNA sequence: TGTGCCAGCTCACTGTCGGCGACTACTTACAATGAGCAGTTCTTC. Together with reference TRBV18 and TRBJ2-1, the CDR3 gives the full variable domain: NAGVMQNPRHLVRRRGQEARLRCSPMKGHSHVYWYRQLPEEGLKFMVYLQKENIIDESGMPKERFSAEFPKEGPSILRIQQVVRGDSAAYFCASSLSATTYNEQFFGPGTRLTVL.